The 17 T cell receptor beta chains below come from one sample, sequenced in a study of T cells in Graves' hyperthyroidism and ophthalmopathy. TCR beta CDR3 regions were amplified from RNA. An initial round of RT-PCR targeting the TCR CDR3 relied on the HTBI primer set. TCRdb reanalysed the multiplex PCR reads using MiXCR and keeps one entry per CDR3 protein. The top ten hold 35% of the sample, which has approximately 250,000 distinct CDR3 sequences, around 24% seen once. The sequenced sample was blood. The origin of the receptors is a middle-aged woman with Graves' ophthalmopathy.

At least ten counts were recorded for this clonotype. The CDR3 loop is CASSERTVTGTEAFF. In nucleotides, the CDR3 is TGTGCCAGCAGTGAACGGACAGTCACGGGAACTGAAGCTTTCTTT. The chain uses TRBV28 and TRBJ1-1; a possible D gene is TRBD1 (6 bases). CDR3 length: 15 residues. Deletions cut 5 bases from V and 5 bases from J, with 18 bases between. CDR1 and CDR2 (germline): MDHEN, SYDVKM.

Worth noting for this clonotype: At one end the junction does not follow the germline gene, possibly because of a read error. The chain employs TRBV19 and TRBJ2-2; 8 bases fit TRBD2. The CDR3 runs 14 residues. CDR1 LNHDA and CDR2 SQIVND come from the germline V gene (reference sequence). CDR3 nucleotides: TGTGCCAGCAGATCAGTGACTAGCGCCAGGGAGCTGTGTTTT. Its translation: CASRSVTSARELCF.

The J gene is TRBJ2-7, the V gene TRBV6-5, with 8 nucleotides matching TRBD1. Trimming removed 2 bases from V and 1 base from J; junction bases left unmatched: 7. This CDR3 region has 16 residues. Germline-derived CDR1 and CDR2 are MNHEY and SVGAGI. The CDR3 DNA reads as TGTGCCAGCAGTTACGGTAGCACAGGGGGATCCTACGAGCAGTACTTC. Its protein is CASSYGSTGGSYEQYF.

This clonotype was counted at least ten times. The rearrangement joins TRBV20-1 to TRBJ2-7; 7 nucleotides align to TRBD1. The CDR3 runs 13 residues. With 3 bases clipped from V and 3 bases from J, the junction kept 5 bases outside the gene matches. Germline V gene data show CDR1 as DFQATT and CDR2 as SNEGSKA (reference sequence). CDR3 protein: CSASRDSLYEQYF. For the CDR3, the DNA is TGCAGTGCTAGCCGGGACAGCCTCTACGAGCAGTACTTC.

This clonotype has ten or more counts. The chain uses TRBV13 and TRBJ1-5, with TRBD1 matching over 10 bases. The J segment lost 5 bases and the V segment lost 5 bases, leaving 3 bases of the junction unmatched. The CDR3 loop spans 14 amino acids. Germline CDR1 and CDR2: PRHDT and FYEKMQ (reference sequence). The CDR3 region is CASSPGQGYQPQHF. CDR3 DNA sequence: TGTGCCAGCAGCCCGGGACAGGGGTATCAGCCCCAGCATTTT.

This rearrangement joins TRBV27 to TRBJ2-5; 9 bases line up with TRBD1. Unmatched junction bases numbered 14, after V lost 5 bases and J lost 4 bases. The CDR3 extends over 17 amino acids. The germline V gene has CDR1 MNHEY and CDR2 SMNVEV (reference sequence). Here the CDR3 DNA reads TGTGCCAGCAGTCCATTGGGAGGGACAGGGTTCGGAGAGACCCAGTACTTC. The encoded protein is CASSPLGGTGFGETQYF.

The table lists this clonotype with a count of one. The chain combines TRBV28 with TRBJ1-3; maybe TRBD1 (5 bases). V lost 8 bases to trimming and J lost 0 bases, with 14 bases between them. Germline loops: CDR1 MDHEN, CDR2 SYDVKM. The CDR3 is 15 amino acids. The CDR3 reads CASGAVPSSGNTIYF. The DNA of the CDR3 is TGTGCCAGCGGGGCGGTTCCGAGCTCTGGAAACACCATATATTTT.

This clonotype was picked up many times. The gene calls are TRBV9 and TRBJ2-2; D tentatively fits TRBD1 or TRBD2 (5 bases each). From germline, CDR1 is SGDLS and CDR2 YYNGEE. CDR3 length: 15 residues. The germline V and J ends were trimmed by 0 bases and 7 bases, with 13 bases remaining between them. The CDR3 loop is CASSVDIRAGGELFF. CDR3 DNA sequence: TGTGCCAGCAGCGTAGACATCAGGGCGGGCGGGGAGCTGTTTTTT.

This clonotype has ten or more counts. The chain employs TRBV27 and TRBJ2-2; TRBD2 matches at 8 bases. The CDR3 runs 15 residues. V lost 2 bases to trimming and J lost 7 bases; unmatched junction nucleotides: 6. Germline assignment: CDR1 MNHEY and CDR2 SMNVEV (reference sequence). The CDR3 region is CASSLTGGQIGELFF. DNA of the CDR3: TGTGCCAGCAGTTTAACGGGAGGGCAGATCGGGGAGCTGTTTTTT.

The chain combines TRBV6-5 with TRBJ1-2; D possibly corresponds to TRBD1 (5 bases). CDR1 is MNHEY and CDR2 is SVGAGI in the germline V gene. V lost 0 bases, J lost 4 bases, and 15 bases lay in between. CDR3 length: 16 residues. The CDR3 DNA follows: TGTGCCAGCAGTTACTCATCCGCAGGGTTTAGCTATGGCTACACCTTC. Translating it yields CASSYSSAGFSYGYTF.

The chain links TRBV30 to TRBJ2-3, with D unresolved. Germline CDR1 is GTSNPN and CDR2 is SVGIG (reference sequence). This CDR3 is built from 16 residues. V shed 2 bases and J shed 0 bases, with 15 bases lying between them. The CDR3 sequence: CAWSPAVSSSTDTQYF. The DNA of the CDR3 is TGTGCCTGGAGTCCTGCAGTGTCTTCTAGCACAGATACGCAGTATTTT.

In regard to this clonotype: A single base separates this from a much larger clone, so it may be a read error. The V gene is TRBV5-1, the J gene TRBJ1-1, with 12 bases that match TRBD1. Losses at the gene ends were 7 bases for V and 4 bases for J; bases not matched to a gene: 8. The CDR3 is made up of 15 amino acids. Germline V gene data show CDR1 as SGHRS and CDR2 as YFSETQ. The CDR3 coding sequence is TGCGCCAGCGGCGGGGGACAGGGGGCTGGCACTGAAGCTTTCTTT. Translating it yields CASGGGQGAGTEAFF.

Many counts were recorded for this clonotype. The chain employs TRBV19 and TRBJ1-2, with 10 bases that match TRBD1. The ends lost 8 bases at V and 4 bases at J; junction bases unmatched: 7. Germline V gene data show CDR1 as LNHDA and CDR2 as SQIVND (reference sequence). The CDR3 covers 14 residues. The CDR3 nucleotides read TGTGCCAGTTCGACAGGGGGCGGCGGCTATGGCTACACCTTC. Its translation: CASSTGGGGYGYTF.

This clonotype was observed many times. The gene calls are TRBV7-9 and TRBJ1-2; TRBD1 is a possible D gene (5 bases). This CDR3 is 11 amino acids long. The germline V gene has CDR1 SEHNR and CDR2 FQNEAQ (reference sequence). Deletions cut 5 bases from V and 7 bases from J, with 8 bases between. CDR3 protein: CASSGRGGYTF. The CDR3 nucleotides read TGTGCCAGCAGCGGGAGGGGTGGCTACACCTTC.

The chain uses TRBV20-1 and TRBJ2-7, with D perhaps TRBD1 or TRBD2 (5 bases each). Germline loops: CDR1 DFQATT, CDR2 SNEGSKA (reference sequence). Trimming pared 7 bases from V and 0 bases from J, leaving 19 bases between. CDR3 length: 15 amino acids. CDR3 nucleotides: TGCAGTGTTGGGGACGCGGTGGGAGCCTCCTACGAGCAGTACTTC. Amino acid sequence: CSVGDAVGASYEQYF.

At least ten counts were recorded for this clonotype. CDR3: CASSLKLGQGSTEAFF. CDR3 bases: TGTGCCAGCAGTTTAAAACTAGGACAGGGGTCGACTGAAGCTTTCTTT. This sequence joins TRBV27 and TRBJ1-1; 9 nucleotides line up with TRBD1. The ends lost 2 bases at V and 5 bases at J; junction bases unmatched: 9. The CDR3 covers 16 residues. The V gene's germline CDR1 is MNHEY and CDR2 SMNVEV (reference sequence).

The genes are TRBV7-2 and TRBJ2-5; a weak D match, TRBD2 (5 bases). The CDR3 has 15 residues. Trimming shortened V by 5 bases and J by 2 bases, and 15 bases separated the two germline ends. In germline, CDR1 is SGHTA, CDR2 FQGNSA. Here the CDR3 reads CASSIAATNQETQYF. In DNA form, the CDR3 reads TGTGCCAGCAGCATCGCCGCGACTAATCAAGAGACCCAGTACTTC.